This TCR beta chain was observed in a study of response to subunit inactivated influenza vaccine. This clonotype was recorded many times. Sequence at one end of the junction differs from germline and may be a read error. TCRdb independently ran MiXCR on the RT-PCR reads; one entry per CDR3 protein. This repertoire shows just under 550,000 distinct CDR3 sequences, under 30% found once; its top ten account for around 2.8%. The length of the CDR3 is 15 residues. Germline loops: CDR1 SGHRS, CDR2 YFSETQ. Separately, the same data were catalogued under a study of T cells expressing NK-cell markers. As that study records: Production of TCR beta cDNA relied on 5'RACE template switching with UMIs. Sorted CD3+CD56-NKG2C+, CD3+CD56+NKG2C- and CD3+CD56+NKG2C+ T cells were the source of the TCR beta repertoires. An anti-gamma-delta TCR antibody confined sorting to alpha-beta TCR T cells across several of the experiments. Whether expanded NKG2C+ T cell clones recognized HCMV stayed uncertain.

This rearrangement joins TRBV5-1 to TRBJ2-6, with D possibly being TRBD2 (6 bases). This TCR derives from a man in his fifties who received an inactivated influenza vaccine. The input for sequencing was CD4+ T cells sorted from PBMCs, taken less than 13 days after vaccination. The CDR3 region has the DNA TGTGCCAGCAGTTTAGGAGGGTCTGGGGCCAACGTCCTGACTTTC. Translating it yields CASSLGGSGANVLTF.